This T cell receptor (beta chain) derives from a study of cytomegalovirus exposure and HLA in healthy donors. Study results and caveats: A later analysis found most CMV-associated TCR beta chains apparently HLA-restricted. Equally common other TCR beta chains were less clonally expanded than HLA-associated ones, a later analysis found.

V shed 4 bases and J shed 4 bases, with 19 bases lying between them. Germline V gene sequence: CDR1 MNHNS, CDR2 SASEGT. The CDR3 loop spans 16 amino acids. PCR involved 60 Vbeta and 13 Jbeta primers. The repertoire was sequenced with immunoSEQ multiplex PCR; TCRdb's copy has only in-frame clones and lacks some. The table lists approximately 170,000 clones, 65% to 75% of them singletons. Concerning this clone itself: No antigen is known for it.

This clonotype was obtained from a girl aged 5-17 years in good health and CMV-seronegative. The source material was PBMCs. The chain combines TRBV6-1 with TRBJ1-1, with D perhaps TRBD1 (6 bases). The CDR3 here is CASSVSTRGRITEAFF. CDR3 nucleotides: TGTGCCAGCAGTGTGAGCACTAGGGGGAGAATCACTGAAGCTTTCTTT.